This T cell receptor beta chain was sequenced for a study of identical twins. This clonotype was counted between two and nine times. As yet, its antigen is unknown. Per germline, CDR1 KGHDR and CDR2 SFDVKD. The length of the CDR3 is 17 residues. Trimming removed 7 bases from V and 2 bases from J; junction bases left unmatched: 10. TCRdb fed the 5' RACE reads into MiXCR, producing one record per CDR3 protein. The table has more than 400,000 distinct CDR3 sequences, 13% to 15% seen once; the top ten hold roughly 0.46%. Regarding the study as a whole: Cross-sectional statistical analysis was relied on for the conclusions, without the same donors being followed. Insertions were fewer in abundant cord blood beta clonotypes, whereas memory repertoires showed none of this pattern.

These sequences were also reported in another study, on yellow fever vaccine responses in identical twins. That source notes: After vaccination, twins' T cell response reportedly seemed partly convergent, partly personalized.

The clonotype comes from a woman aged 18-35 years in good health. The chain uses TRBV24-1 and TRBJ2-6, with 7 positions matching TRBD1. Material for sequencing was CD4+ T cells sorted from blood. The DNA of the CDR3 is TGTGCCACCAGCATCGGGACAGCCCGAACTGGGGCCAACGTCCTGACTTTC. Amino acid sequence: CATSIGTARTGANVLTF.